Each of the 4 T cell receptor beta chains below was sequenced from the same sample in a study of cytomegalovirus exposure and HLA in healthy donors (dated by TCRdb to between 2016 and 2019). Libraries were prepared through the immunoSEQ multiplex PCR assay. For the multiplex PCR, a mixture combining 60 forward primers for TCR Vbeta segments and 13 reverse primers for TCR Jbeta segments was used. The immuneACCESS repertoire file appears here via TCRdb, limited to in-frame rearrangements. These files lack a portion of the clones; in checked studies, under half of the deficit traces to unresolved V genes, and the cause of the others is not known. The table for this sample lists around 160,000 clones; roughly 80% of them were counted only once. Roughly 2% of the sample lies in the top ten. The sequencing sample was made of PBMCs. These receptors were obtained from a human donor in good health.

The chain combines TRBV5-4 with TRBJ2-7; 13 bases match TRBD2. This CDR3 contains 16 residues. Per germline, CDR1 SGHNT and CDR2 YYREEE (reference sequence). V shed 3 bases, J shed 1 base, and the junction held 4 bases outside the gene matches. The CDR3 sequence is CASSSRTSGGSYEQYF. DNA for the CDR3: TGTGCCAGCAGCTCAAGGACTAGCGGGGGTTCCTACGAGCAGTACTTC.

This clone was seen a single time. The rearrangement links TRBV6-9 to TRBJ2-1; TRBD2 agrees at 8 bases. V lost 1 base, J lost 5 bases, and 16 bases stayed unmatched. The CDR3 length is 19 residues. Germline values: CDR1 MNHGY, CDR2 SVAAGI. CDR3 nucleotides: TGTGCCAGCAGTTATTTCCCCATCGCGGTAGCGGGGATTGACAATGAGCAGTTCTTC. This gives the protein CASSYFPIAVAGIDNEQFF.

V gene TRBV6-5 combines with J gene TRBJ2-7; 7 bases are a match to TRBD1. The CDR3 has 12 residues. Germline V gene data show CDR1 as MNHEY and CDR2 as SVGAGI. Trimming removed 6 bases from V and 6 bases from J; junction bases left unmatched: 5. The CDR3 sequence: CASSYTGVEQYF. CDR3 DNA sequence: TGTGCCAGCAGCTATACAGGGGTCGAGCAGTACTTC.

The chain uses TRBV5-1 and TRBJ2-7, with a weak D call TRBD1 (6 bases). Trimming left V 0 bases short and J 1 base short, with 17 bases between. Germline V CDR1 and CDR2: SGHRS, YFSETQ. The CDR3 is made up of 17 amino acids. In DNA, the CDR3 is TGCGCCAGCAGCTTGGCTGGAGCAGGGGCGAGATCCTACGAGCAGTACTTC. The encoded protein is CASSLAGAGARSYEQYF.